This record covers a single T cell receptor (beta chain). The sample comes from a study of blood T cell repertoires in COVID-19. Overall study context: Some COVID-19 samples were acute and others convalescent; all came from the United States, Italy and Spain. T cells, B-cell-depleted T cells, or PBMCs provided the cDNA or gDNA that served as material.

The germline V and J ends were trimmed by 0 bases and 0 bases, with 12 bases remaining between them. Looked up from germline, CDR1 is WSHSY and CDR2 is SAAADI. The CDR3 has 17 residues. Original data processing: How many nucleated cells were present was estimated from reference gene primer amplification. Some clones are missing from TCRdb's copy, which holds only in-frame ones; the method was immunoSEQ multiplex PCR. Clonal size and the V and J genes are those of that table, whereas D and trimming came from the DNA. The sample lists some 400,000 clones, more than 75% seen once, with 2.5% to 3.5% in the top ten.

The origin of this receptor is a human donor in a cohort sampled during active COVID-19. Sequenced sample: peripheral blood. This chain uses TRBV10-2 with TRBJ2-4, with D maybe TRBD2 (5 bases). The CDR3, as DNA: TGCGCCAGCAGTGAGTCAGTGTACGCGGGAGCCAAAAACATTCAGTACTTC. Translation gives CASSESVYAGAKNIQYF.